This TCR beta chain is drawn from a study of PD-1 blockade in classical Hodgkin lymphoma. There was relapse after autologous stem cell transplantation in every patient, and there was variation in brentuximab vedotin exposure. Germline CDR1 reads ENHRY; CDR2 reads SYGVKD. With 3 bases clipped from V and 5 bases from J, the junction kept 7 bases outside the gene matches. This CDR3 has 15 amino acids. Only in-frame clones appear in the TCRdb table, and some are missing; sequencing was by immunoSEQ multiplex PCR. This sample carries around 40,000 clones, around 80% of them seen once, and the ten largest clones take roughly an eighth. This clone was seen only a few times.

The chain carries TRBV10-3 and TRBJ2-1, with TRBD1 identical over 7 bases. The input for sequencing was peripheral blood mononuclear cells (PBMCs), taken at baseline. The TCR comes from a human donor with classical Hodgkin lymphoma. Here the CDR3 reads CAISETGTEDNEQFF. The CDR3 DNA is TGTGCCATCAGTGAAACCGGGACAGAGGACAATGAGCAGTTCTTC.